Each of the 3 T cell receptor beta chains below was sequenced from the same sample in a study of blood T cell repertoires in COVID-19. Sequencing was performed with immunoSEQ multiplex PCR; in TCRdb, only in-frame clones are kept and a portion is missing. The sample lists 150,000 to 200,000 clones, 76% occurring once. Specimen: peripheral blood. The receptors were sampled from a woman in her forties or fifties with active or convalescent COVID-19.

The rearrangement links TRBV2 to TRBJ1-6, with 9 bases lining up with TRBD1. CDR1 SNHLY and CDR2 FYNNEI come from the germline V gene. Losses at the gene ends were 6 bases for V and 10 bases for J; bases not matched to a gene: 7. CDR3 length: 14 amino acids. Here the CDR3 reads CASRFGQGKSPLHF. The CDR3 nucleotides are TGTGCCAGCAGGTTTGGACAGGGGAAATCACCCCTCCACTTT.

A few counts support this clone. This chain uses TRBV2 with TRBJ1-2; unclear D gene. The germline V and J ends were trimmed by 5 bases and 0 bases, with 10 bases remaining between them. The CDR3 has 14 amino acids. Per the germline V gene, CDR1 is SNHLY and CDR2 is FYNNEI. The CDR3 DNA reads as TGTGCCAGCAGTTCCGACACATCTAACTATGGCTACACCTTC. Its translation is CASSSDTSNYGYTF.

The V call is TRBV12-3 or TRBV12-4, the J call TRBJ1-5; D perhaps matches TRBD1 (5 bases). This CDR3 has 13 amino acids. V shed 3 bases and J shed 6 bases, with 9 bases lying between them. Here the CDR3 reads CASSFGAGQPQHF. CDR3 nucleotide sequence: TGTGCCAGCAGTTTTGGGGCCGGTCAGCCCCAGCATTTT.